Below are 7 T cell receptor beta chains sequenced from a single sample in a study of T cells in women clearing cervical HPV infection. Produced via immunoSEQ multiplex PCR; TCRdb's table is partial and in-frame only. This sample's clone table lists 20,000 or so clones. Material for sequencing was blood buffy coat. The receptors were gathered from a woman aged 18 to 75 with a cervical HPV16 infection that either progressed to CIN3+ or cleared (not recorded which).

This clone is called medium-sized based on its frequency. The CDR3 goes on 3 residues after the read ends, and that part is filled in from the germline J gene. The genes are TRBV18 and TRBJ2-7, with 7 nucleotides matching TRBD1. CDR1 and CDR2 (germline): KGHSH, LQKENI. With V trimmed by 6 bases and J by 0 bases, 5 bases remained unmatched. CDR3 length: 14 amino acids. The DNA read from the CDR3 is TGTGCCAGCTCCTCACAGGGGAGCTCCTACGAG. Translation: CASSSQGSSYE. In full, the CDR3 is CASSSQGSSYEQYF.

As for this clone: Read data end 3 residues before the CDR3 end; the end is taken from the germline J gene. This chain connects TRBV12-3 or TRBV12-4 to TRBJ2-3, with TRBD2 identical over 9 bases. Unmatched junction bases numbered 5, after V lost 5 bases and J lost 2 bases. This CDR3 has 15 residues. The CDR3 region is CASSPTSGLTDTQYF. Incomplete CDR3 DNA: TGTGCCAGCAGTCCGACTAGCGGACTCACAGATACG.

As regards this clone: The missing CDR3 end, 3 residues past where the read stops, is filled in from the germline J gene. The gene calls are TRBV6-4 and TRBJ2-7, with D possibly being TRBD1 (6 bases). CDR1 and CDR2 (germline): MRHNA, SNTAGT. The CDR3 sequence is 18 residues long. Trimming took off 2 bases at V and 2 bases at J, with 22 bases between the two ends. The CDR3 sequence: CASSDRDIGPSLTYEQYF. The DNA read from the CDR3 is TGTGCCAGCAGTGACCGGGACATAGGCCCCTCATTGACCTACGAG.

A word on this clone: The read falls 3 residues short of the CDR3 end, and the missing part is taken from the germline J gene. The chain couples TRBV28 to TRBJ2-7; 11 positions match TRBD2. Germline-derived CDR1 and CDR2 are MDHEN and SYDVKM. Trimming at V came to 4 bases and at J to 1 base, leaving 9 bases not matched to a gene. The CDR3 is 17 residues long. The CDR3 sequence: CASSSLIGLAGSYEQYF. The CDR3 DNA, read in part, is TGTGCCAGCAGTTCTTTGATTGGACTAGCGGGTTCCTACGAG.

On this clone itself: Read sequence stops 3 residues before the CDR3 end, and the germline J gene provides the missing end. The V call is TRBV19, the J call TRBJ2-4; possible D gene TRBD1, 6 bases. Germline-derived CDR1 and CDR2 are LNHDA and SQIVND (reference sequence). The CDR3 consists of 11 residues. The CDR3 bases that were read are TGTGCCAGTAGGGACAGAGGAATT. The encoded protein is CASRDRGI. The full CDR3 reads CASRDRGIQYF.

With regard to this clone: The read is 3 residues too short to cover the CDR3 end, so that end is filled in from the germline J gene. V is TRBV24-1 and J is TRBJ2-1; 11 positions agree with TRBD2. This CDR3 comprises 16 residues. CDR1 is KGHDR, CDR2 SFDVKD, per germline. Trimming at V came to 3 bases and at J to 6 bases, leaving 6 bases not matched to a gene. The DNA read from the CDR3 is TGTGCCACCAGTGATCCACTAGCGGGAGTCCCCAATGAG. Protein: CATSDPLAGVPNE. From start to end, the CDR3 is CATSDPLAGVPNEQFF.

Turning to this clone: The DNA ends 3 residues before the CDR3 does, and the rest of the CDR3 is filled in from the germline J gene. This sequence joins TRBV27 and TRBJ2-5, with TRBD2 identical over 9 bases. V was clipped by 3 bases and J by 2 bases; unmatched bases: 10. There are 17 residues in the CDR3. Looked up from germline, CDR1 is MNHEY and CDR2 is SMNVEV (reference sequence). Incomplete CDR3 DNA: TGTGCCAGCAGTTTGTTGACTAGCGGAGGGGGACAAGAGACC. Protein product: CASSLLTSGGGQET. The whole CDR3 protein reads CASSLLTSGGGQETQYF.